This T cell receptor (beta chain) stems from a study of molecular identifiers for immune sequencing clone quantification listed by TCRdb under 2018. Study-wide context: For a replicate experiment, RNA from around 20,000 or 100,000 naive CD8 T cells was divided into five aliquots, and four of the five aliquots were sequenced. CD8 T cells were used in a methods study to benchmark molecular-identifier clustering-based TCR repertoire sequencing (MIDCIRS) and TCR RNA copy counting. Paper-wide results and their limitations: Spiked-in Jurkat TCR RNA equal to a single cell's worth was reported to be detectable even within one million naive CD8 T cells. Spiked-in Jurkat TCR RNA (roughly 10 copies' worth), which is not part of the donor repertoire, was contained in the naive libraries. When barcode sub-clustering was left out, chimeric consensus sequences inflated TCR diversity, with chimeras reaching as high as 47%. Highly expanded clone sizes could be underestimated because identical TCR molecules may share a barcode. In CMV-specific effector cells, over 97% of molecules were held by clones above 20 RNA copies, whereas under 1% of molecules were held by such clones in naive cells. Modeling estimated about three recovered TCR RNA copies per cell, compared with about 10 by digital PCR, which implies 30% to 35% capture efficiency.

This clonotype has ten or more counts. What this receptor recognizes is not known. Base quality data are lacking; no much larger clone is found one base away. The CDR3 measures 14 amino acids from cysteine to phenylalanine. The DNA shown is the 42-base CDR3, in frame from base 1. Relative to germline, V is 5 bases shorter and J is 4 bases shorter, with 14 bases between their ends. The germline V gene yields SGHTA for CDR1 and FQGTGA for CDR2. Preparation of the library involved PCR. Sequenced on an Illumina HiSeq 4000. Bulk TCR libraries were prepared as previously described, using TCR primers listed in Table S5. The Qiagen AllPrep DNA/RNA kit was used to purify total RNA. Before any analysis, reads coming from multiple sequencing runs of the same library were combined into one pool. On the authors' methods: Reads were retained only if an exact TCR constant sequence was present, and the retained reads were trimmed to 150 nt and grouped according to their 12-nt molecular barcodes. Within each barcode group, reads were sub-clustered at a 15% Levenshtein threshold, and quality-weighted consensus sequences were built per RNA molecule. Non-functional sequences were excluded, and lower-count sequences lying one edit away from another sequence were also excluded. Based on fitting two negative binomial distributions, any barcode sub-cluster with under 20% of the maximum read count was discarded. The raw public reads went through TCRdb reprocessing: fastp at Q25, MiXCR clone calling, in-frame beta chains kept. Rows are unified per CDR3 protein, each entry keeping the most common DNA and genes. TCRdb, not the authors, supplied the V and J calls. Here the sample has more than 50,000 distinct CDR3 sequences; roughly a fifth occur a single time. The ten biggest clones cover over 1.1% of the sample.

Libraries of naive CD8 T cells were built from anywhere between roughly 17,000 and 1,000,000 sorted cells, with 10%, 30% or 50% of the purified RNA used. On a BD FACSAria II, naive CD8 T cells were FACS-sorted as CD8+CD4-CCR7+CD45RA+ and collected into RLT Plus buffer. Ten to eleven TCR copies' worth of Jurkat RNA were spiked into 20,000-1,000,000 naive CD8 T cell samples to test detection sensitivity. CD8 T cells were enriched with RosetteSep CD8+ T Cell Enrichment Cocktail and Ficoll-Paque, followed by ACK red cell lysis. In this chain, TRBV7-3 is recombined with TRBJ1-2, with the D gene uncertain. The material sequenced was naive CD8+ T cells from blood, with Jurkat cell RNA spiked in. The meaning of the sample's cell subset or site label: FACS-sorted CD8+CD4-CCR7+CD45RA+ naive T cells. This TCR derives from a human donor in good health. Some libraries in this study had Jurkat cell RNA spiked in. The CDR3 corresponds to CASSPNGRSYGYTF. The DNA sequence reads TGTGCCAGCAGCCCGAACGGACGGAGCTATGGCTACACCTTC.